The sequence of this T cell receptor beta chain was determined in a study of cytomegalovirus exposure and HLA in healthy donors. Trimming left V 4 bases short and J 3 bases short, with 12 bases between. This CDR3 is built from 15 residues. CDR1 and CDR2 from the germline V gene are SGHNT and YENEEA. This PCR relied on a set of 60 Vbeta primers and 13 Jbeta primers. TCRdb's copy holds only in-frame clones and misses some; the assay was immunoSEQ multiplex PCR. The sample consists of tens of thousands of clones, 82% of them appearing once. The source is a man aged 25-45 years in good health and CMV-seronegative. The chain couples TRBV11-3 to TRBJ2-2, with D perhaps TRBD1 (6 bases). The sequenced sample was PBMCs. The CDR3 DNA sequence: TGTGCCAGCAGCTCGACCTACAGGGACACCGGGGAGCTGTTTTTT. It yields the protein CASSSTYRDTGELFF.